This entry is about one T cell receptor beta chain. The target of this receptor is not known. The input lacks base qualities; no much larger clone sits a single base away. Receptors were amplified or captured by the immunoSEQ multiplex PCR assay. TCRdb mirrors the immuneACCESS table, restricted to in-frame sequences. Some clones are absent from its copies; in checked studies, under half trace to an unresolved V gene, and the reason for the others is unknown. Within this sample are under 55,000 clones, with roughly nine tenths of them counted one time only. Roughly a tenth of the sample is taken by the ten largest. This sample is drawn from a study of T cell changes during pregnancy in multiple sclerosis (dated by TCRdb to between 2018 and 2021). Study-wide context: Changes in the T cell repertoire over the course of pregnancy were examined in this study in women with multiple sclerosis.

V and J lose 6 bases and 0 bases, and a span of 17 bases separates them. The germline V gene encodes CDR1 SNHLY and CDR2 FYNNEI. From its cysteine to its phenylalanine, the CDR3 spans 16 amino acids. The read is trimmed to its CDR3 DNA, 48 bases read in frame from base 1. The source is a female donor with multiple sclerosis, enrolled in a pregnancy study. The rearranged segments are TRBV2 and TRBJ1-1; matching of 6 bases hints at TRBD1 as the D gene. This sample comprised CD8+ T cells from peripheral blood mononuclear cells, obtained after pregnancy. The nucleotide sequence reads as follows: TGTGCCAGCAGATACACCGGGACACAATTGAACACTGAAGCTTTCTTT. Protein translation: CASRYTGTQLNTEAFF. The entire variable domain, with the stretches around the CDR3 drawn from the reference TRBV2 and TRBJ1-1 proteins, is EPEVTQTPSHQVTQMGQEVILRCVPISNHLYFYWYRQILGQKVEFLVSFYNNEISEKSEIFDDQFSVERPDGSNFTLKIRSTKLEDSAMYFCASRYTGTQLNTEAFFGQGTRLTVV.